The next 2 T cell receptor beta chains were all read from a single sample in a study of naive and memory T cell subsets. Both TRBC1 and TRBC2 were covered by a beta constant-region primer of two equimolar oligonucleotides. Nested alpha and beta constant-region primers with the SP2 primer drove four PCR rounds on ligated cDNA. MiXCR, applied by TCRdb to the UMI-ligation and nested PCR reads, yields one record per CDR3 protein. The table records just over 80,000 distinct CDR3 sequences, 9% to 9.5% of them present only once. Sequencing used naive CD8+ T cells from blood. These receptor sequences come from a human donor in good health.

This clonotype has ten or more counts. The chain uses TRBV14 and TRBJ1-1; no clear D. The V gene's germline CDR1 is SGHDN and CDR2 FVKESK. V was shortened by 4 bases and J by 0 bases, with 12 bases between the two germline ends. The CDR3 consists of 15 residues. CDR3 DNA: TGTGCCAGCAGCCCCCTCGAAGCCATGAACACTGAAGCTTTCTTT. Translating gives CASSPLEAMNTEAFF.

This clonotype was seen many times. The CDR3: CATSRERQASYEQYF. DNA of the CDR3: TGTGCCACCAGCAGAGAGCGACAGGCTTCCTACGAGCAGTACTTC. The V gene is TRBV15, the J gene TRBJ2-7, with D perhaps matching TRBD1 (6 bases). Trimming took 0 bases from V and 1 from J, leaving 10 bases between them. Germline CDR1 LNHNV, CDR2 YYDKDF (reference sequence). This CDR3 is 15 amino acids long.